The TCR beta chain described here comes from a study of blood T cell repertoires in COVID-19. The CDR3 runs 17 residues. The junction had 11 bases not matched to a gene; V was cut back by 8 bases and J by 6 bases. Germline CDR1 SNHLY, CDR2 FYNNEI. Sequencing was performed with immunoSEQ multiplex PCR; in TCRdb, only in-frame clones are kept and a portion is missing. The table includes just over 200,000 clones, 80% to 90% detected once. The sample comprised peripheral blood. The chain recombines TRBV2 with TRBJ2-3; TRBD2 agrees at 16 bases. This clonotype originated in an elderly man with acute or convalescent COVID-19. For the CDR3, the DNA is TGTGCCAGCTCACCCGGGACTAGCGGGAGGGCCAGGGATACGCAGTATTTT. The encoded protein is CASSPGTSGRARDTQYF.